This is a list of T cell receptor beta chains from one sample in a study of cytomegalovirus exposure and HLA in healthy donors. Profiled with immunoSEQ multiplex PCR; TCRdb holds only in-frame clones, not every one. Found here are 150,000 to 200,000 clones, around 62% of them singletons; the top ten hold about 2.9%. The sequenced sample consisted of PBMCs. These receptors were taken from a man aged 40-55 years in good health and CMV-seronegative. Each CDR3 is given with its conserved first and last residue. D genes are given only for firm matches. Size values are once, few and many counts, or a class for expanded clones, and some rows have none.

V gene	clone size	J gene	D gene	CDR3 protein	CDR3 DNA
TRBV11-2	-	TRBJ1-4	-	CASRPDLTTNEKLFF	TGTGCCAGCAGACCCGACTTAACAACTAATGAAAAACTGTTTTTT
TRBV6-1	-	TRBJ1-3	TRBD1	CASSARTGQVISSGNTIYF	TGTGCCAGCAGTGCCCGGACAGGCCAAGTAATATCTTCGGGAAACACCATATATTTT
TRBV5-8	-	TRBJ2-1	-	CASSFRTLPHNEQFF	TGTGCCAGCAGCTTTAGGACTCTTCCCCACAATGAGCAGTTCTTC
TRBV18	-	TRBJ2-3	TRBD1	CASSYRGLGTDTQYF	TGTGCCAGCTCCTATAGGGGGCTGGGTACAGATACGCAGTATTTT
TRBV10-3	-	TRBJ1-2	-	CAISEEGVQGAYGYTF	TGTGCCATCAGTGAGGAAGGAGTGCAGGGCGCCTATGGCTACACCTTC
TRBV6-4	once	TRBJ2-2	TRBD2	CASSVLAGADTGELFF	TGTGCCAGCAGTGTTTTAGCGGGAGCGGACACCGGGGAGCTGTTTTTT
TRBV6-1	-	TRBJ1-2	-	CASSEWRENNYGYTF	TGTGCCAGCAGTGAATGGAGGGAGAATAACTATGGCTACACCTTC
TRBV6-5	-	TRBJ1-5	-	CASSYRQNQPQHF	TGTGCCAGCAGTTACCGACAGAATCAGCCCCAGCATTTT
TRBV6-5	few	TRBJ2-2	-	CASSYSALVLPGELFF	TGTGCCAGCAGTTACTCGGCCCTAGTATTACCCGGGGAGCTGTTTTTT
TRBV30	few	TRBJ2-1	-	CAWSVRQDNEQFF	TGTGCCTGGAGTGTAAGACAGGACAATGAGCAGTTCTTC
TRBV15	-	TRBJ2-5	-	CATSRYSRRLQETQYF	TGTGCCACCAGCAGATACAGCCGACGGCTCCAAGAGACCCAGTACTTC
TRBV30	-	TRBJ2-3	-	CAWMAGPSTDTQYF	TGTGCCTGGATGGCGGGACCTAGCACAGATACGCAGTATTTT
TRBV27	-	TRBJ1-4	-	CASTRGAATNEKLFF	TGTGCCAGCACCCGGGGGGCGGCAACTAATGAAAAACTGTTTTTT
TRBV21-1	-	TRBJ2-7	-	CASSKVRCEQYF	TGTGCCAGCAGCAAAGTCCGTTGCGAGCAGTACTTC
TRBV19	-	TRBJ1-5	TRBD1	CASSIAGDRGDQPQHF	TGTGCCAGTAGCATAGCAGGGGACAGGGGGGATCAGCCCCAGCATTTT
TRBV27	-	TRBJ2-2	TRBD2	CASSLNLAGATGELFF	TGTGCCAGCAGTTTAAACCTAGCGGGAGCCACCGGGGAGCTGTTTTTT
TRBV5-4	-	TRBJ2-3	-	CASRPDRTYTDTQYF	TGTGCCAGCAGGCCGGACAGAACATACACAGATACGCAGTATTTT
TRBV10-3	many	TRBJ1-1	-	CAISESRDGDTEAFF	TGTGCCATCAGTGAGTCTCGAGACGGGGACACTGAAGCTTTCTTT
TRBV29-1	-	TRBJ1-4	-	CSVEDSDSMIEKLFF	TGCAGCGTTGAAGATTCGGACAGTATGATTGAAAAACTGTTTTTT
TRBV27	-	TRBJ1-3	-	CASSSSGLGGNTIYF	TGTGCCAGCAGTTCCAGCGGGTTGGGTGGAAACACCATATATTTT
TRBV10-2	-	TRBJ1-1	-	CASSEGRAGAGEAFF	TGCGCCAGCAGTGAGGGAAGGGCAGGGGCAGGTGAAGCTTTCTTT
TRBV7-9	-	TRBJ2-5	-	CSSTSPRRETQYF	TGTTCCAGCACCTCCCCCCGGCGGGAGACCCAGTACTTC
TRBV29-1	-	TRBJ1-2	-	CSVFPPGQAYGYTF	TGCAGCGTATTTCCCCCGGGACAAGCCTATGGCTACACCTTC
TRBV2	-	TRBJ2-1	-	CASTGGQVINEQFF	TGTGCCAGCACGGGTGGACAAGTAATCAATGAGCAGTTCTTC
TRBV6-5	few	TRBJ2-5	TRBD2	CASSYGTRQETQYF	TGTGCCAGCAGTTACGGGACTAGACAAGAGACCCAGTACTTC
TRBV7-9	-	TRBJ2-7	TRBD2	CASSIGTSGTSDEQYF	TGTGCCAGCAGCATTGGGACTAGCGGGACCTCGGACGAGCAGTACTTC
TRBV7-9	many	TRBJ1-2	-	CASSLGGLWYGYTF	TGTGCCAGCAGCTTAGGAGGGCTTTGGTATGGCTACACCTTC
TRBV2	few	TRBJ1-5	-	CASSVLSKNQPQHF	TGTGCCAGCAGTGTACTTAGTAAAAATCAGCCCCAGCATTTT
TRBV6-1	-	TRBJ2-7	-	CASRVALATYEQYF	TGTGCCAGCAGGGTGGCCTTAGCCACCTACGAGCAGTACTTC
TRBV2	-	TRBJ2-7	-	CASSEALRLAYEQYF	TGTGCCAGCAGTGAAGCGCTTCGACTCGCATACGAGCAGTACTTC
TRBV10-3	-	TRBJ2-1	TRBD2	CAIRETSGRTQHSYNEQFF	TGTGCCATCAGAGAGACTAGCGGGAGGACCCAACACTCCTACAATGAGCAGTTCTTC
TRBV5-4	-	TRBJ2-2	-	CASRQGSGAGELFF	TGTGCCAGCCGCCAAGGATCGGGGGCCGGGGAGCTGTTTTTT